This T cell receptor (beta chain) was recovered during a study of long-term antiretroviral therapy in people with HIV. The CDR3 has 14 amino acids. V lost 1 base, J lost 1 base, and 7 bases lay in between. Germline V CDR1 and CDR2: MGHRA, YSYEKL. This was the immunoSEQ v3.0 assay at survey level. Sequencing used immunoSEQ multiplex PCR; TCRdb keeps in-frame clones, though not all of them. The sample includes 30,000 to 40,000 clones, under 90% of them seen just once. Study-wide points: Nothing was known about ART adherence, viral resistance or changes in therapy.

Note on this clone: Its specificity is unknown.

The chain is built from TRBV4-1 and TRBJ1-1; D gene ambiguous. Here the sequenced sample was unsorted PBMCs, taken 0.4 years before starting antiretroviral therapy. The receptor was derived from a man between 18 and 29 years old with HIV. CDR3 bases: TGCGCCAGCAGCCAAGTCGGAGGGAACACTGAAGCTTTCTTT. Its translation: CASSQVGGNTEAFF.